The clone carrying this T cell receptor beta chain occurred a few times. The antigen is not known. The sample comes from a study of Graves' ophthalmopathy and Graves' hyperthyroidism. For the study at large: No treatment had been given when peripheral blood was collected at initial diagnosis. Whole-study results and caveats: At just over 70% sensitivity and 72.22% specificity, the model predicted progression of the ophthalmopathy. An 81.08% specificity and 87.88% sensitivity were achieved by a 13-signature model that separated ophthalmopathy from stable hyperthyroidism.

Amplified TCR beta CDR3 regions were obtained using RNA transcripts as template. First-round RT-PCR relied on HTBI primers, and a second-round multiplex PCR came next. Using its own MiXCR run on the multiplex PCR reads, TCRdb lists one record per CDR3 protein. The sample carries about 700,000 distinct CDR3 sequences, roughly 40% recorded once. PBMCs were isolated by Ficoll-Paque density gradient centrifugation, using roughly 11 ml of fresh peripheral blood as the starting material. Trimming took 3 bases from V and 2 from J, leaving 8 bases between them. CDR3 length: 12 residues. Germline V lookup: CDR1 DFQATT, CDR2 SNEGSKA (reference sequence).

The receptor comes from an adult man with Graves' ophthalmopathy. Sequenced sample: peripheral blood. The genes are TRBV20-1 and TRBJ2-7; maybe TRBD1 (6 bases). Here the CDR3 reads CSASRGPYEQYF. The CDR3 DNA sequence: TGCAGTGCTAGCAGGGGCCCCTACGAGCAGTACTTC.